The clone carrying this TCR beta chain turned up a few times. This record comes from a study of regulatory T cells in long-lasting Graves disease. Time point denoted: newly diagnosed GD, antithyroid drugs for less than 3 months. Making the TCR library involved RNA that had been extracted from PBMCs. This CDR3 spans 15 amino acids. CDR1 is SGDLS, CDR2 YYNGEE, per germline. V was pared by 4 bases and J by 5 bases, with 10 bases of the junction left unmatched. Researchers made TCR beta libraries by using iRepertoire HTBI primers and running Arm-PCR on CDR3 regions. TCRdb redid the calling of the multiplex PCR reads with MiXCR, one entry per CDR3 protein. The sample consists of more than 450,000 distinct CDR3 sequences, 16% of them appearing once. The same data also contributed to another study, on T cells in Graves' hyperthyroidism and ophthalmopathy.

This TCR was recovered from a man aged 35 to 55 with Graves disease. This chain uses TRBV9 with TRBJ2-3; the match to TRBD1 covers 7 bases. This sample comprised peripheral blood mononuclear cells (PBMCs), obtained at new diagnosis, from a patient treated with antithyroid drugs. The CDR3 sequence is CASSPGTGDGDTQYF. DNA for the CDR3: TGTGCCAGCAGCCCAGGAACAGGGGATGGAGATACGCAGTATTTT.